Listed here is a single TCR beta chain. The antigen it binds to is not known. No per-base quality is available; no much larger clone lies one base away. Participants in the prospective study were enrolled through a virtual design, were aged about 18 to 100 years, and lived in 24 United States geographic areas. Cohort assignment in the prospective study relied on participant-reported clinical history from a screening survey and a study questionnaire. Recovered participants in ImmuneRACE Cohort 3 were defined by two consecutive negative NP/OP PCR tests, clearance by a healthcare professional, or resolution of symptoms. Each participant in the prospective study had whole blood, serum and a nasopharyngeal or oropharyngeal swab collected by mobile phlebotomists. Prospective study participants could optionally give additional blood draws and questionnaires over an approximately 2-month period. Before DNA extraction, blood samples from the prospective study were shipped at room temperature or frozen.

The entry originates in a study of blood T cell repertoires in COVID-19 (dated by TCRdb to the early 2020s). For context, the study as a whole: Samples covering the acute and convalescent phases of COVID-19 were provided by collaborators in the United States, Italy and Spain. Samples came from the ongoing ImmuneRACE study (first 160 participants) plus 1,254 subjects from 6 global collaborators. The sample metadata nearly always contained a de-identified subject ID, COVID-19 status, age in years and sex. The repertoires were made available in a free public database intended to serve as a resource for research on the immune response to SARS-CoV-2. Subjects who had been exposed to COVID-19, were actively infected with it, or had recovered from it provided the deeply sampled blood TCRbeta repertoires that made up the dataset. The material from the prospective study consisted of cDNA or gDNA derived from T cells, B-cell-depleted T cells, or PBMCs. Where HLA class I and class II types were available, the types were taken from metadata supplied by the sample provider, not from assay-based typing.

Beyond this particular receptor, the publication reports: The quantity of clinical and demographic metadata differed by source and by participant and was supplied without curation.

The germline V gene (reference sequence) sets CDR1 to LNHDA and CDR2 to SQIVND. Trimming costs V 0 bases and J 4 bases, and their ends lie 18 bases apart. The CDR3 numbers 17 residues from cysteine through phenylalanine. The read is trimmed to its CDR3 DNA, 51 bases read in frame from base 1. The immunoSEQ Assay, a bias-controlled multiplex PCR, was used to amplify TCRbeta CDR3 regions from genomic DNA. Under the source paper's analysis protocol: Nucleated cell counts per sample were estimated from amplification of reference gene primers within the assay. Sequence reads were collapsed and filtered to measure the absolute abundance of every unique TCRbeta CDR3 rearrangement. For each sample, productive Simpson clonality was calculated by taking the square root of Simpson's diversity index across productive rearrangements. What TCRdb holds here is the immuneACCESS table cut down to in-frame rearrangements. Part of the clones is not present; checked against another copy, under half of the missing clones reflect an unresolved V gene, and the others are unexplained. V and J calls and clone size follow that table, whereas D and trimming were derived from the DNA. This sample is represented by 250,000 to 350,000 clones; 75% to 90% of them were singletons. 2% to 3% of the sample rests with the top ten.

Specimen: PBMCs or T cells enriched from blood (not recorded which). This receptor was identified in a woman between 50 and 59 years old who had recovered from COVID-19. The chain is assembled from TRBV19 and TRBJ1-2, with the D gene call left open. The nucleotide sequence reads as follows: TGTGCCAGTAGTATAGATCTTAGAGCGAAGACGACCTATGGCTACACCTTC. It is translated as CASSIDLRAKTTYGYTF.